Listed below are T cell receptor beta chains from one sample, sequenced in a study of CD8+ T cells in alopecia areata. The method was immunoSEQ multiplex PCR; TCRdb's version includes in-frame clones alone and lacks a portion of them. The table includes about 180,000 clones, around 63% detected once. Sequencing was performed on CD4+ T cells sorted from blood, taken at week 0. The receptors shown here come from a human donor with alopecia areata. Both conserved end residues are trimmed from each CDR3.

J: TRBJ1-5; length: 11; V: TRBV15; CDR3: ATSRDRNQPQH
J: TRBJ2-1; length: 13; V: TRBV30; CDR3: AWGSSGGLYNEQF
J: TRBJ1-2; length: 12; V: TRBV5-6; CDR3: ASRTLGETDGYT
J: TRBJ1-1; length: 12; V: TRBV4-1; CDR3: ASSQGQLNTEAF
J: TRBJ2-2; length: 13; V: TRBV5-1; CDR3: ASSPTGANTGELF
J: TRBJ2-3; length: 11; V: TRBV29-1; CDR3: SVGTRLTDTQY
J: TRBJ2-3; length: 15; V: TRBV25-1; CDR3: ASSERIGQADGDTQY
J: TRBJ1-1; length: 13; V: TRBV25-1; CDR3: ASRSDGSGNTEAF
J: TRBJ1-2; length: 10; V: TRBV29-1; CDR3: RPNTGNYGYT
J: TRBJ2-7; length: 14; V: TRBV4-3; CDR3: ASSQDGGSMVKGQY
J: TRBJ2-7; length: 14; V: TRBV4-1; CDR3: ASSQDPSRPSYEQY
J: TRBJ1-1; length: 12; V: TRBV29-1; CDR3: SARTGVGNTEAF
J: TRBJ2-3; length: 12; V: TRBV27; CDR3: ASRTSGGHDTQY
J: TRBJ2-3; length: 10; V: TRBV10-3; CDR3: ATQGGYDTQY
J: TRBJ2-3; length: 13; V: TRBV5-1; CDR3: ASSSMVSGTDTQY
J: TRBJ1-1; length: 11; V: TRBV30; CDR3: AWSRQPNTEAF
J: TRBJ1-2; length: 13; V: TRBV7-2; CDR3: ASSPTRGRDYGYT
J: TRBJ1-4; length: 11; V: TRBV7-2; CDR3: ASSRLYGEKLF
J: TRBJ2-7; length: 12; V: TRBV7-6; CDR3: ASSFGDSEYEQY
J: TRBJ2-1; length: 10; V: TRBV4-3; CDR3: ASSQGPGEQF
J: TRBJ1-6; length: 13; V: TRBV30; CDR3: AWSLLSSYNSPLH
J: TRBJ1-2; length: 11; V: TRBV30; CDR3: AWSGAKDYGYT
J: TRBJ1-6; length: 12; V: TRBV6-1; CDR3: ASSVRTGGSPLH
J: TRBJ1-2; length: 9; V: TRBV9; CDR3: ASSGAYGYT
J: TRBJ1-2; length: 14; V: TRBV5-6; CDR3: ASSQPGGRIGYGYT
J: TRBJ1-1; length: 9; V: TRBV29-1; CDR3: SVAGYTEAF
J: TRBJ2-5; length: 11; V: TRBV29-1; CDR3: SGATSGRETQY
J: TRBJ2-1; length: 13; V: TRBV5-1; CDR3: ASSPDPAVTNEQF
J: TRBJ2-5; length: 12; V: TRBV5-6; CDR3: ASSYVGAQETQY
J: TRBJ2-6; length: 15; V: TRBV7-8; CDR3: ASSQLGQLSGANVLT
J: TRBJ1-1; length: 10; V: TRBV29-1; CDR3: SVNRGGTEAF